This T cell receptor beta chain appears in the sequencing data of a study of human T cells and chemical hapten exposure. The template was total RNA from unfractionated whole blood. Per the germline V gene, CDR1 is DFQATT and CDR2 is SNEGSKA (reference sequence). Germline trimming cut 1 base from V and 6 bases from J; bases unmatched to any gene: 9. The CDR3 is 15 amino acids. This clonotype was recorded at least ten times. TCRdb reprocessed the 5' RACE reads via MiXCR and lists one record per CDR3 protein. This sample has approximately 140,000 distinct CDR3 sequences; around 4.4% occur once, and the top ten carry over 1.3%.

This receptor was taken from a female donor in good health. The genes are TRBV20-1 and TRBJ1-5; 7 bases fit TRBD1. CDR3: CSARVGAGGRQPQHF. CDR3 DNA sequence: TGCAGTGCTAGAGTGGGGGCAGGGGGTCGTCAGCCCCAGCATTTT.